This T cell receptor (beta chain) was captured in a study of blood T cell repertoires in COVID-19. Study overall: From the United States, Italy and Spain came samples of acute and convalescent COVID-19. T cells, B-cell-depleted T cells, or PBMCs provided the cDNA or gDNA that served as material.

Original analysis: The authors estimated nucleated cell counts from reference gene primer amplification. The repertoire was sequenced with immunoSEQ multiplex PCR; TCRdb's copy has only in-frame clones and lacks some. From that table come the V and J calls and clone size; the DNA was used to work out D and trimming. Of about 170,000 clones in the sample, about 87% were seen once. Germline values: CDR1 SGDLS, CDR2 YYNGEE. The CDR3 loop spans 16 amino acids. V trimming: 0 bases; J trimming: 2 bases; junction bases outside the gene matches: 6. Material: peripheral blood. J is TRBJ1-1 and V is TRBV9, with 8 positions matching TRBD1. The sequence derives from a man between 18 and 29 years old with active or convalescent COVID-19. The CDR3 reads CASSVGGTGFNTEAFF. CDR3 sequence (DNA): TGTGCCAGCAGCGTAGGAGGGACAGGATTTAACACTGAAGCTTTCTTT.